This T cell receptor (beta chain) was identified in a study of blood T cell repertoires in COVID-19 (dated by TCRdb to 2020 to 2022). Concerning the study at large: Collaborator samples came from the United States, Italy and Spain and covered acute and convalescent phases of COVID-19. The material from the prospective study consisted of cDNA or gDNA derived from T cells, B-cell-depleted T cells, or PBMCs. Subjects who had been exposed to COVID-19, were actively infected with it, or had recovered from it provided the deeply sampled blood TCRbeta repertoires that made up the dataset. The repertoires were released in a freely available public database intended as a resource for research on the immune response to SARS-CoV-2. Samples came from the ongoing ImmuneRACE study (first 160 participants) plus 1,254 subjects from 6 global collaborators. Nearly every sample came with metadata listing a de-identified subject ID, COVID-19 status, age in years and sex. HLA class I and class II types, where available, came from metadata supplied by the sample provider rather than from assay-based typing. Summary of the overall study and its limitations: How much clinical and demographic metadata was included differed by source and by participant, and the metadata was provided uncurated.

Trimming leaves V shorter by 5 bases and J shorter by 5 bases, with the junction holding 8 bases beyond the gene matches. The CDR3 runs 16 amino acids, cysteine and phenylalanine included. Here the CDR3 DNA is all that survives: 48 bases in frame from base 1. The germline V gene (reference sequence) supplies CDR1 MNHEY and CDR2 SMNVEV. This clone was found once. Its target antigen remains unknown. One base away there is no much larger clone; base qualities are not given. The immunoSEQ Assay, a bias-controlled multiplex PCR, was used to amplify TCRbeta CDR3 regions from genomic DNA. Concerning the study's data processing: Nucleated cell counts per sample were estimated from amplification of reference gene primers within the assay. Sequence reads were collapsed and filtered to measure the absolute abundance of every unique TCRbeta CDR3 rearrangement. For each sample, productive Simpson clonality was calculated as the square root of Simpson's diversity index across productive rearrangements. This is the immuneACCESS table as TCRdb keeps it, with only in-frame sequences that have V and J called. A part of the clones is gone; compared with another copy, unresolved V genes explain less than half, and the rest is unexplained. V and J calls and clone size are copied from that table; D and trimming were computed from the DNA. Within this sample are 150,000 to 200,000 clones, with roughly four fifths of them counted one time only. About 19% of the sample lies in the top ten.

Each collaborating institution followed its own protocols to collect whole blood in K2EDTA tubes. Collaborator samples were shipped for TCRbeta analysis as frozen whole blood, isolated PBMCs, or DNA extracted from either sample type. This TCR derives from a woman aged 80 or over with acute or convalescent COVID-19. The sequenced sample consisted of peripheral blood. The V and J segments used are TRBV27 and TRBJ2-7; 14 central bases correspond to TRBD2. CDR3 region: CASSPWTSGRLNEQYF. The base sequence is TGTGCCAGCAGTCCCTGGACTAGCGGGAGGTTGAACGAGCAGTACTTC.